This T cell receptor beta chain was sequenced in a study of CD8 T cells in Susac syndrome. Study-level background: About 6 sequenced Susac syndrome patients had clinically active disease, while roughly 8 were in remission.

V gave up 10 bases and J gave up 7 bases, with 13 bases separating them. This CDR3 is 11 amino acids long. In germline, CDR1 is MNHNY, CDR2 SVGAGI (reference sequence). Reverse transcription of about 0.45 to 1 ug RNA was carried out with random hexamers. By means of immunoSEQ multiplex PCR, TCR beta CDR3 spanning 54 Vbeta and 13 Jbeta underwent amplification. One entry per CDR3 protein, called by TCRdb with MiXCR from the immunoSEQ multiplex PCR reads. The sample holds 200,000 or so distinct CDR3 sequences; approximately 96% are singletons and the top ten take roughly 0.098%. Each Susac syndrome patient had definite or probable disease by recently defined criteria.

The sample comprised CD4+ T cells from PBMCs. The chain combines TRBV6-6 with TRBJ1-1; the D is unclear. This clonotype originated in a human donor with Susac syndrome. CDR3 nucleotides: TGTGCCACTAGGGAGTCCGTTGAAGCTTTCTTT. Its translation is CATRESVEAFF.